What follows are 9 T cell receptor beta chains derived from one specimen sequenced in a study of T cell repertoires in cytomegalovirus infection. MiXCR, applied by TCRdb to the reads, yields one record per CDR3 protein. The sample includes 680,000 or so distinct CDR3 sequences, 30% to 35% seen only once; the top ten take roughly 20%. These TCRs' antigens remain unknown. The material was cultured PBMCs, obtained from culture after CMV antigen stimulation. The origin of the receptors is a human donor in good health (CMV status not recorded). Some clones in this sample may be carry-over from other donors' samples.

This chain uses TRBV10-3 with TRBJ2-7; no reliable D call. The length of the CDR3 is 13 residues. V was clipped by 7 bases and J by 2 bases, with 12 bases between them. Germline V gene data show CDR1 as ENHRY and CDR2 as SYGVKD. The CDR3 nucleotides read TGTGCCATCAAAGAGGCGATGACCTACGAGCAGTACTTC. It yields the protein CAIKEAMTYEQYF.

This chain connects TRBV4-2 to TRBJ2-3; 8 bases match TRBD2. Germline CDR1 is LGHNA and CDR2 is YNFKEQ. V was clipped by 2 bases and J by 5 bases; unmatched bases: 6. The CDR3 is 15 residues long. This CDR3 reads CASSQSAGAEDTQYF. The CDR3, as DNA: TGTGCCAGCAGCCAATCAGCGGGAGCAGAAGATACGCAGTATTTT.

The chain has TRBV30 and TRBJ1-2, with D maybe TRBD1 (5 bases). CDR3 length: 13 amino acids. The germline V gene encodes CDR1 GTSNPN and CDR2 SVGIG (reference sequence). Trimming removed 4 bases at V and 2 bases at J, with 11 bases between. For the CDR3, the DNA is TGTGCCTGGACTCGGACACGGAACTATGGCTACACCTTC. Its translation: CAWTRTRNYGYTF.

The gene calls are TRBV28 and TRBJ2-3, with a weak D call TRBD1 (6 bases). V was shortened by 6 bases and J by 0 bases, with 7 bases between the two germline ends. Germline assignment: CDR1 MDHEN and CDR2 SYDVKM. The CDR3 has 13 residues. The CDR3 loop reads CASRDSSTDTQYF. CDR3 coding DNA: TGTGCCAGCAGGGACAGCAGCACAGATACGCAGTATTTT.

The chain combines TRBV4-1 with TRBJ2-2; D is unclear. This CDR3 has 15 amino acids. The germline gives CDR1 MGHRA, CDR2 YSYEKL. V dropped 0 bases and J dropped 0 bases, with 5 bases sitting between them. Written as DNA, the CDR3 is TGCGCCAGCAGCCAAGACTATTCGAACACCGGGGAGCTGTTTTTT. This sequence encodes CASSQDYSNTGELFF.

The V call is TRBV19, the J call TRBJ1-5; maybe TRBD1 (6 bases). V was trimmed by 1 base and J by 8 bases, leaving 12 bases between them. The CDR3 is 14 residues long. Per the germline V gene, CDR1 is LNHDA and CDR2 is SQIVND (reference sequence). CDR3 sequence reads: CASSIGGGLEPQHF. CDR3 coding DNA: TGTGCCAGTAGTATAGGTGGGGGGCTGGAGCCCCAGCATTTT. The complete variable domain, with remaining parts taken from reference TRBV19 and TRBJ1-5, reads DGGITQSPKYLFRKEGQNVTLSCEQNLNHDAMYWYRQDPGQGLRLIYYSQIVNDFQKGDIAEGYSVSREKKESFPLTVTSAQKNPTAFYLCASSIGGGLEPQHFGDGTRLSIL.

The sample holds a few counts of this clonotype. The chain couples TRBV12-3 or TRBV12-4 to TRBJ2-3; TRBD2 matches at 8 bases. V gave up 5 bases and J gave up 3 bases; unmatched junction bases: 13. The CDR3 covers 17 residues. The CDR3 sequence is CASSASLSGILTDTQYF. DNA for the CDR3: TGTGCCAGCAGTGCGTCACTTAGCGGGATCCTAACAGATACGCAGTATTTT.

The chain links TRBV27 to TRBJ2-7; no definite D call. Germline V CDR1 and CDR2: MNHEY, SMNVEV (reference sequence). The CDR3 runs 13 residues. Trimming stripped 3 bases from V and 4 bases from J, with 10 bases between. In nucleotides, the CDR3 is TGTGCCAGCAGTTTCCGCCACGAATACGAGCAGTACTTC. The encoded protein is CASSFRHEYEQYF.

The chain recombines TRBV7-9 with TRBJ1-5; perhaps TRBD1 as D (6 bases). This CDR3 comprises 12 residues. CDR1 and CDR2 from the germline V gene are SEHNR and FQNEAQ (reference sequence). The V end lost 5 bases, the J end lost 10 bases, and 12 bases lay between the germline ends. The CDR3 region has the DNA TGTGCCAGCAGCCGTCAGGGGTACCCCCAGCATTTT. Translation: CASSRQGYPQHF.